These T cell receptor beta chains were read from a single sample in a study of cytomegalovirus exposure and HLA in healthy donors. Repertoires were generated with immunoSEQ multiplex PCR, while TCRdb's copy carries only in-frame clones and drops some. The data contain around 180,000 clones, about 90% of them singletons. Specimen: PBMCs. The origin of the receptors is a girl under three years old in good health and CMV-seronegative. Both conserved end residues are part of each CDR3. D genes are given only for firm matches. Clone size appears in some rows only: once, few, many, or a class for an expanded clone.

V gene	J gene	D gene	clone size	CDR3 length	CDR3 DNA	CDR3 protein
TRBV7-9	TRBJ1-2	TRBD1	NA	15	TGTGCCAGCAGCTTAGCCATGGGACAGGGGGATGGCTACACCTTC	CASSLAMGQGDGYTF
TRBV5-1	TRBJ2-7	NA	NA	15	TGCGCCAGCAGCTTGGCCCAGCTAGCATCCTACGAGCAGTACTTC	CASSLAQLASYEQYF
TRBV30	TRBJ1-4	TRBD1	NA	13	TGTGCCTGGAGTGGACAGGGACGTGAAAAACTGTTTTTT	CAWSGQGREKLFF
TRBV6-5	TRBJ2-3	TRBD2	NA	16	TGTGCCAGCAGTTACTGGGGAGGGAGGGAGGTAGATACGCAGTATTTT	CASSYWGGREVDTQYF
TRBV18	TRBJ1-2	TRBD1	NA	15	TGTGCCAGCTCACCCTTTCCGGGACAGGGACCTGGCTACACCTTC	CASSPFPGQGPGYTF
TRBV5-1	TRBJ2-1	NA	NA	15	TGCGCCAGCATGCCCGCCCGGACGGGGTGGAATGAGCAGTTCTTC	CASMPARTGWNEQFF
TRBV7-9	TRBJ2-7	TRBD2	NA	13	TGTGCCAGCAAGGGCGTAGCGGGGGATGAGCAGTACTTC	CASKGVAGDEQYF
TRBV19	TRBJ2-3	TRBD2	NA	13	TGTGCCAGTAGCGGGGGGGTCACAGATACGCAGTATTTT	CASSGGVTDTQYF
TRBV9	TRBJ2-5	TRBD2	once	16	TGTGCCAGCAGCGCCGGGACTAGCGAGTACCAAGAGACCCAGTACTTC	CASSAGTSEYQETQYF
TRBV30	TRBJ2-7	TRBD1	NA	14	TGTGCCTGGAGCGTTCAGGGACAGTTGAGGGAGCAGTACTTC	CAWSVQGQLREQYF
TRBV5-1	TRBJ2-2	NA	NA	15	TGCGCCAGCAGCCGAGAGTGGCAGGGGACCGGGGAGCTGTTTTTT	CASSREWQGTGELFF
TRBV5-6	TRBJ2-5	NA	NA	17	TGTGCCAGCAGCTTGGAGGATATAGGGGGAGGGCCCGTGACCCAGTACTTC	CASSLEDIGGGPVTQYF
TRBV2	TRBJ1-1	TRBD1	NA	12	TGTGCCAGCAGTGTAGACAGGGTGACCGCTTTCTTT	CASSVDRVTAFF
TRBV15	TRBJ2-5	TRBD2	NA	13	TGTGCCACCGAGCGGGGGGGCGGGGAGACCCAGTACTTC	CATERGGGETQYF